This TCR beta chain stems from a study of OX40 agonist ivuxolimab in advanced cancers. As for the study in general: While on treatment, patients had intravenous ivuxolimab at 0.01 to 10 mg/kg every 2 weeks. Head and neck, renal cell, melanoma or hepatocellular carcinoma were the cancers that dose-escalation patients had.

Exclusion of a patient followed from autoimmune disease history or systemic immunosuppression. Profiling relied on immunoSEQ multiplex PCR, and the TCRdb table lists in-frame clones only, not all of them. The sample comprises approximately 80,000 clones, around 86% of which are singletons, and less than 0.25% rests with the top ten. The specimen comprised CD4+ or CD8+ T cells sorted from blood, sampled in a trial of the OX40 agonist ivuxolimab. The receptor comes from an adult with an advanced solid tumor such as melanoma, head and neck, liver or kidney cancer.

In nucleotides, the CDR3 is TGCAGCGTTGAATGGCTGGGGCGGGGCTACACCTTC. Its translation is CSVEWLGRGYTF. The V gene is TRBV29-1, the J gene TRBJ1-2; a weak D match, TRBD1 (5 bases). The CDR3 has 12 residues. The V gene lost 2 bases and the J gene lost 8 bases, with 12 bases spanning the gap. Per germline, CDR1 SQVTM and CDR2 ANQGSEA.